One and the same sample provided the 19 T cell receptor beta chains below, sequenced in a study of patients and donors after allogeneic stem cell transplantation. TCRdb reprocessed the RT-PCR reads via MiXCR and lists one record per CDR3 protein. The sample shows under 200,000 distinct CDR3 sequences, approximately 30% of them seen only once. The sequenced sample was blood, either unsorted or a sorted T cell fraction (not recorded which). The receptors derive from a human donor who was either an allogeneic HSCT recipient or a stem cell or donor lymphocyte infusion donor (not recorded which). It is not recorded whose cells these are; they may come from a transplant donor.

Only a few counts were recorded for this clonotype. The chain employs TRBV7-6 and TRBJ2-3; D call uncertain. CDR3 size: 16 residues. The ends were cut back, 5 bases at V and 2 bases at J, with 17 bases in the middle. CDR1 is SGHVS, CDR2 FNYEAQ, per germline. This chain's CDR3 is CASSGSSGSITDTQYF. Here the CDR3 DNA reads TGTGCCAGCAGCGGCAGCTCCGGGTCTATCACAGATACGCAGTATTTT.

The chain is built from TRBV5-5 and TRBJ2-7; D is unresolved. The ends were cut back, 4 bases at V and 1 base at J, with 9 bases in the middle. CDR1 and CDR2 from the germline V gene are SGHKS and YYEKEE (reference sequence). The CDR3 length is 13 residues. In nucleotides, the CDR3 is TGTGCCAGCAGCCGTTGGGTATCCTACGAGCAGTACTTC. Protein product: CASSRWVSYEQYF.

Points on this clonotype: One end of the junction fails to match germline, which may point to a read error. The CDR3 DNA is TGTGCTAGCAGCCCCCCGTGTGTGATGGCCAACGTCCTGACTTTC. Protein: CASSPPCVMANVLTF. The chain recombines TRBV7-7 with TRBJ2-6; no clear D gene. Germline values: CDR1 SSHAT, CDR2 FNYEAQ (reference sequence). The CDR3 loop spans 15 amino acids.

This clonotype was picked up a small number of times. V gene TRBV2 combines with J gene TRBJ1-2, with TRBD1 as a possible D gene (6 bases). Germline V CDR1 and CDR2: SNHLY, FYNNEI. Trimming left V 4 bases short and J 4 bases short, with 10 bases between. The CDR3 loop spans 13 amino acids. CDR3 loop: CASSGGQLYGYTF. The DNA for the CDR3 is TGTGCCAGCAGTGGAGGACAGCTCTATGGCTACACCTTC. The full variable domain, completed using reference TRBV2 and TRBJ1-2, is EPEVTQTPSHQVTQMGQEVILRCVPISNHLYFYWYRQILGQKVEFLVSFYNNEISEKSEIFDDQFSVERPDGSNFTLKIRSTKLEDSAMYFCASSGGQLYGYTFGSGTRLTVV.

The V and J genes are TRBV20-1 and TRBJ2-1; 7 bases fit TRBD1. CDR1 is DFQATT and CDR2 is SNEGSKA in the germline V gene (reference sequence). The CDR3 loop spans 14 amino acids. The J segment lost 12 bases and the V segment lost 1 base, leaving 12 bases of the junction unmatched. The CDR3 sequence: CSARVPTTGFAQFF. The CDR3 DNA reads TGCAGTGCTAGAGTCCCGACGACAGGGTTTGCGCAGTTCTTC.

This chain uses TRBV3-1 with TRBJ2-7; D is unresolved. This CDR3 has 12 amino acids. Germline V gene lookup returns CDR1 LGHDT and CDR2 YNNKEL (reference sequence). Trimming took off 3 bases at V and 5 bases at J, with 8 bases between the two ends. This CDR3 is CASSQSEDEQYF. The CDR3 nucleotides read TGTGCCAGCAGCCAGAGTGAGGACGAGCAGTACTTC.

This clonotype was observed many times. The rearrangement joins TRBV4-2 to TRBJ1-6; D is unclear. V was cut by 0 bases and J by 9 bases, with 9 bases left in between. The germline V gene has CDR1 LGHNA and CDR2 YNFKEQ. The CDR3 consists of 14 residues. The CDR3 DNA sequence: TGTGCCAGCAGCCAAGAAATAGGTTTTTCACCCCTCCACTTT. Its translation: CASSQEIGFSPLHF.

Many counts were recorded for this clonotype. This chain uses TRBV6-2 or TRBV6-3 with TRBJ1-5, with TRBD1 identical over 11 bases. CDR3 length: 13 residues. The germline V gene has CDR1 MNHEY and CDR2 SVGEGT. J was trimmed by 7 bases and V by 6 bases; bases with no gene match: 2. The CDR3 here is CASSRDRGQPQHF. In nucleotides, the CDR3 is TGTGCCAGCAGCAGGGACAGGGGGCAGCCCCAGCATTTT.

This clonotype was seen more than once but under ten times. The chain uses TRBV7-6 and TRBJ1-1; TRBD1 might be the D (5 bases). This CDR3 has 14 residues. Between the trimmed V and J ends, which lost 1 base and 0 bases, there was a span of 6 bases. Germline CDR1 and CDR2: SGHVS and FNYEAQ. The CDR3 coding sequence is TGTGCCAGCAGCTTAGTGGGGCTGAACACTGAAGCTTTCTTT. Protein sequence: CASSLVGLNTEAFF.

The rearrangement uses TRBV4-1 and TRBJ2-1, with D tentatively TRBD2 (5 bases). This CDR3 is 15 amino acids long. The germline CDR1 and CDR2 sequences are MGHRA and YSYEKL. Trimming cost V 3 bases and J 0 bases, with 9 bases left between them. CDR3 DNA sequence: TGCGCCAGCAGCCAGGGAGCGGCCTCCTACAATGAGCAGTTCTTC. It specifies CASSQGAASYNEQFF.

The V call is TRBV4-3, the J call TRBJ1-2, with D possibly TRBD1 on 6 matching bases. The ends were cut back, 0 bases at V and 5 bases at J, with 13 bases in the middle. CDR3 length: 15 residues. The germline CDR1 and CDR2 sequences are LGHNA and YSLEER. In nucleotides, the CDR3 is TGCGCCAGCAGCCAAGAGGGTACAGGGAGGTATGGCTACACCTTC. Translated: CASSQEGTGRYGYTF.

This clonotype occurred a few times. This sequence joins TRBV4-3 and TRBJ2-5; possibly TRBD1 or TRBD2 for D (5 bases each). Between the trimmed V and J ends, which lost 3 bases and 2 bases, there was a span of 13 bases. This CDR3 spans 15 amino acids. The germline CDR1 and CDR2 sequences are LGHNA and YSLEER. For the CDR3, the DNA is TGCGCCAGCAGCCACTTCTGGGACGTTCAAGAGACCCAGTACTTC. Protein: CASSHFWDVQETQYF.

In its sample, this clonotype was seen a few times. The chain recombines TRBV7-8 with TRBJ1-6; TRBD1 might be the D (6 bases). There are 16 residues in the CDR3. Deletions cut 5 bases from V and 0 bases from J, with 11 bases between. Germline CDR1 SGHVS, CDR2 FQNEAQ. In nucleotides, the CDR3 is TGTGCCAGCAGCCTAGGACAGAGCTCCTATAATTCACCCCTCCACTTT. Translating it yields CASSLGQSSYNSPLHF. The entire variable domain, with the rest obtained from reference TRBV7-8 and TRBJ1-6, is as follows: GAGVSQSPRYKVAKRGQDVALRCDPISGHVSLFWYQQALGQGPEFLTYFQNEAQLDKSGLPSDRFFAERPEGSVSTLKIQRTQQEDSAVYLCASSLGQSSYNSPLHFGNGTRLTVT.

The J gene is TRBJ2-1, the V gene TRBV5-4; 9 nucleotides match TRBD2. The CDR3 has 16 amino acids. Germline V CDR1 and CDR2: SGHNT, YYREEE (reference sequence). The V segment lost 7 bases and the J segment 1 base; nucleotides outside the gene matches: 9. CDR3 sequence reads: CASGPALAGSYNEQFF. In DNA, the CDR3 is TGTGCCAGCGGACCGGCACTAGCGGGTTCCTACAATGAGCAGTTCTTC.

At least ten counts were recorded for this clonotype. The chain couples TRBV12-3 or TRBV12-4 to TRBJ1-3, with 7 nucleotides matching TRBD1. This CDR3 contains 14 residues. The V segment lost 6 bases and the J segment 8 bases; nucleotides outside the gene matches: 10. For the CDR3, the DNA is TGTGCCAGCAGCACGACAGGGCCGTTTGACACCATATATTTT. Protein sequence: CASSTTGPFDTIYF.

This clonotype was counted a few times. The rearrangement links TRBV12-3 or TRBV12-4 to TRBJ2-1; either TRBD1 or TRBD2 may supply D (6 bases each). The CDR3 is 15 amino acids. Trimming pared 2 bases from V and 9 bases from J, leaving 17 bases between. This CDR3 is CASSLRGPTTTEQFF. CDR3 DNA sequence: TGTGCCAGCAGTTTACGGGGGCCCACCACTACTGAGCAGTTCTTC.

The chain combines TRBV7-9 with TRBJ2-7, with D unclear. The germline CDR1 and CDR2 sequences are SEHNR and FQNEAQ (reference sequence). This CDR3 has 12 residues. The germline V and J ends were trimmed by 8 bases and 12 bases, with 20 bases remaining between them. The CDR3 sequence: CASQKTRNSRYF. The CDR3, as DNA: TGTGCCAGCCAAAAAACTCGCAACTCGCGGTACTTC.

This chain joins TRBV3-1 and TRBJ2-5; D not certain. V was cut by 5 bases and J by 6 bases, with 10 bases left in between. Germline V gene data show CDR1 as LGHDT and CDR2 as YNNKEL (reference sequence). The CDR3 loop spans 12 amino acids. CDR3 sequence reads: CASSSKSQTQYF. Here the CDR3 DNA reads TGTGCCAGCAGCTCTAAATCTCAGACCCAGTACTTC.

This clonotype was detected only a few times. V and J are TRBV7-9 and TRBJ1-1; a possible D gene is TRBD1 (5 bases). Per germline, CDR1 SEHNR and CDR2 FQNEAQ (reference sequence). Between the trimmed V and J ends, which lost 11 bases and 5 bases, there was a span of 15 bases. CDR3 length: 12 amino acids. CDR3 in DNA: TGTGCCGGGACGTCCTTTAGGACTGAAGCTTTCTTT. Protein: CAGTSFRTEAFF.